This T cell receptor beta chain was retrieved from a study of response to subunit inactivated influenza vaccine. Findings and caveats of the study: After each seasonal influenza vaccination, few new T cells are recruited, the authors suggested.

TCRdb reprocessed the RT-PCR reads via MiXCR and lists one record per CDR3 protein. The sample includes 530,000 or so distinct CDR3 sequences, about 11% of them seen just once. The CDR3 runs to 17 residues. Germline V CDR1 and CDR2: SGHRS, YFSETQ. Trimming at V came to 2 bases and at J to 6 bases, leaving 9 bases not matched to a gene. Turning to this clonotype: Its antigen is not known.

The chain uses TRBV5-1 and TRBJ2-1; 12 bases line up with TRBD2. The source material was PBMCs from blood, sampled on the day of vaccination. The sequence derives from a man aged 45-60 years who received an inactivated influenza vaccine. The CDR3 reads CASSLRTSGKGVNEQFF. DNA for the CDR3: TGCGCCAGCAGCTTAAGGACTAGCGGGAAGGGGGTCAATGAGCAGTTCTTC.